The T cell receptor beta chain under discussion was sequenced for a study of OX40 agonist ivuxolimab in advanced cancers. TCRdb's copy holds only in-frame clones and misses some; the assay was immunoSEQ multiplex PCR. Of about 40,000 clones in the sample, 85% are singletons; the top ten hold roughly 39%. This CDR3 region has 14 residues. J was trimmed by 5 bases and V by 5 bases; bases with no gene match: 8. Per the germline V gene, CDR1 is SGHTA and CDR2 is FQGNSA. The V and J genes are TRBV7-2 and TRBJ2-5, with 7 bases identical to TRBD1. This sequence was found in an adult with an advanced solid tumor such as melanoma, head and neck, liver or kidney cancer. The sequences come from CD4+ or CD8+ T cells sorted from blood, collected in a trial of the OX40 agonist ivuxolimab. The CDR3 coding sequence is TGTGCCAGCAGCCCGGCGGACAGGCGGGAGACCCAGTACTTC. Translation: CASSPADRRETQYF.